What follows is one TCR beta chain and its context. The target antigen is unknown. This specimen belongs to a study of OX40 agonist ivuxolimab in advanced cancers. Study information: In this cohort, patients received ivuxolimab, an agonistic anti-OX40 (CD134) antibody.

Points from the study as a whole: Low normalized T-cell clonal expansion also characterized some of the nonresponders.

Data came from immunoSEQ multiplex PCR; TCRdb stores just in-frame clones and leaves some out. Seen here are some 98,000 clones, about 91% observed once, and the top ten hold roughly 0.33%. Sequencing was performed on CD4+ or CD8+ T cells sorted from blood, taken in a trial of the OX40 agonist ivuxolimab. This receptor was obtained from an adult with an advanced solid tumor such as melanoma, head and neck, liver or kidney cancer.

CDR3 amino acids: CASSVGGVGNTEAFF. The CDR3 region has the DNA TGTGCCAGCAGCGTAGGCGGGGTGGGGAACACTGAAGCTTTCTTT. The V and J genes are TRBV7-2 and TRBJ1-1; D gene unclear. With 5 bases removed from V and 1 base from J, the gap between germline ends came to 14 bases. Germline V gives CDR1 SGHTA, CDR2 FQGNSA. This CDR3 is built from 15 residues. The full variable domain, with the rest looked up from reference TRBV7-2 and TRBJ1-1, is GAGVSQSPSNKVTEKGKDVELRCDPISGHTALYWYRQSLGQGLEFLIYFQGNSAPDKSGLPSDRFSAERTGGSVSTLTIQRTQQEDSAVYLCASSVGGVGNTEAFFGQGTRLTVV.